The 18 T cell receptor beta chains below come from one sample, sequenced in a study of blood T cell repertoires in COVID-19. Profiling relied on immunoSEQ multiplex PCR, and the TCRdb table lists in-frame clones only, not all of them. Of 350,000 or so clones in the sample, roughly 90% were seen once. Sample: peripheral blood. Receptor source: a man aged 18 to 30 with active or convalescent COVID-19.

V usage is TRBV4-2 and J usage is TRBJ1-2, with 8 bases lining up with TRBD1. CDR1 LGHNA and CDR2 YNFKEQ come from the germline V gene. Trimming cost V 3 bases and J 5 bases; bases outside gene matches: 8. This CDR3 is built from 15 residues. For the CDR3, the DNA is TGTGCCAGCAGCCATCCGGACAGGGCGGGATATGGCTACACCTTC. Translated: CASSHPDRAGYGYTF.

This rearrangement joins TRBV9 to TRBJ2-7, with 11 bases lining up with TRBD2. The CDR3 consists of 15 residues. CDR1 is SGDLS, CDR2 YYNGEE, per germline. V dropped 3 bases and J dropped 5; count of bases not matched to a gene: 7. The CDR3 DNA is TGTGCCAGCAGCGGTACTAGCGGGAGATTCCACGAGCAGTACTTC. Its protein is CASSGTSGRFHEQYF.

V and J are TRBV28 and TRBJ2-3, with no clear D. Germline loops: CDR1 MDHEN, CDR2 SYDVKM. CDR3 length equals 14 residues. V was shortened by 8 bases and J by 0 bases, with 12 bases between the two germline ends. Here the CDR3 reads CASRYRRSTDTQYF. CDR3 in DNA: TGTGCCAGCCGTTACCGGCGGAGCACAGATACGCAGTATTTT.

The V and J genes are TRBV7-8 and TRBJ2-4; D is perhaps TRBD1 (6 bases). Trimming pared 4 bases from V and 2 bases from J, leaving 9 bases between. This CDR3 region has 14 residues. Germline values: CDR1 SGHVS, CDR2 FQNEAQ. This CDR3 reads CASSSRGTKNIQYF. CDR3 nucleotides: TGTGCCAGCAGCTCGAGGGGGACCAAAAACATTCAGTACTTC.

J is TRBJ2-3 and V is TRBV27; 8 bases line up with TRBD2. Germline V gene data show CDR1 as MNHEY and CDR2 as SMNVEV (reference sequence). This CDR3 region has 17 residues. Unmatched junction bases numbered 13, after V lost 5 bases and J lost 3 bases. The CDR3: CASSPPFSGRLTDTQYF. The CDR3 nucleotides are TGTGCCAGCAGTCCCCCATTCAGCGGGAGATTAACAGATACGCAGTATTTT.

The rearrangement uses TRBV30 and TRBJ2-7; TRBD1 aligns across 10 bases. CDR1 and CDR2 from the germline V gene are GTSNPN and SVGIG (reference sequence). This CDR3 is built from 14 residues. The V gene end was trimmed by 4 bases and the J gene end by 3 bases; junction bases not matched to a gene: 6. The CDR3 bases are TGTGCCTGGACCCACGGGACAGGGGACTACGAGCAGTACTTC. This translates into CAWTHGTGDYEQYF. The whole variable domain, remainder taken from reference TRBV30 and TRBJ2-7, is SQTIHQWPATLVQPVGSPLSLECTVEGTSNPNLYWYRQAAGRGLQLLFYSVGIGQISSEVPQNLSASRPQDRQFILSSKKLLLSDSGFYLCAWTHGTGDYEQYFGPGTRLTVT.

The genes are TRBV19 and TRBJ1-1; 9 bases map to TRBD1. The CDR3 is made up of 16 amino acids. Germline CDR1 is LNHDA and CDR2 is SQIVND (reference sequence). J gave up 4 bases and V 4 bases, and 10 bases lay outside the gene matches. The CDR3 nucleotides read TGTGCCAGTAGTACCACTCCCAACAGGGGGCTCACTGAAGCTTTCTTT. It encodes CASSTTPNRGLTEAFF.

This clone was seen once. One junction end disagrees with the germline gene, perhaps due to a read error. The V call is TRBV27, the J call TRBJ2-7, with D possibly being TRBD1 (7 bases). CDR1 and CDR2 (germline): MNHEY, SMNVEV (reference sequence). CDR3 length equals 14 residues. The chain's CDR3 is CASTLSQGGHEQYF. The CDR3 DNA follows: TGTGCCAGCACTTTATCTCAGGGGGGCCACGAGCAGTACTTC.

This chain uses TRBV7-9 with TRBJ1-1; a weak D match, TRBD1 (5 bases). V lost 5 bases to trimming and J lost 6 bases, with 10 bases between them. This CDR3 has 12 amino acids. CDR1 is SEHNR and CDR2 is FQNEAQ in the germline V gene (reference sequence). In nucleotides, the CDR3 is TGTGCCAGCAGCGCCCAGGGTCCTGAAGCTTTCTTT. Translation gives CASSAQGPEAFF.

V usage is TRBV20-1 and J usage is TRBJ1-3; weak D call: TRBD1 (5 bases). The germline gives CDR1 DFQATT, CDR2 SNEGSKA (reference sequence). V was trimmed by 6 bases and J by 3 bases, leaving 6 bases between them. CDR3 length equals 11 residues. The CDR3 here is CSAQGGNTIYF. The CDR3, as DNA: TGCAGTGCCCAGGGTGGAAACACCATATATTTT.

The rearrangement joins TRBV29-1 to TRBJ2-1; 7 bases are shared with TRBD2. There are 17 residues in the CDR3. CDR1 and CDR2 (germline): SQVTM, ANQGSEA. Germline trimming cut 1 base from V and 9 bases from J; bases unmatched to any gene: 18. Here the CDR3 reads CSVEGGREGQIGGEQFF. In DNA form, the CDR3 reads TGCAGCGTTGAAGGAGGGAGGGAGGGCCAAATTGGTGGTGAGCAGTTCTTC.

This clone was found once. The chain carries TRBV6-5 and TRBJ2-2, with D possibly TRBD2 on 5 matching bases. The V end lost 6 bases, the J end lost 7 bases, and 18 bases lay between the germline ends. CDR1 and CDR2 from the germline V gene are MNHEY and SVGAGI. This CDR3 comprises 15 residues. The chain's CDR3 is CASSAREGLDGELFF. The CDR3 coding sequence is TGTGCCAGCAGCGCCCGGGAAGGGCTGGACGGGGAGCTGTTTTTT.

The rearrangement links TRBV6-2 or TRBV6-3 to TRBJ2-7; D may be TRBD2 (5 bases). CDR1 is MNHEY, CDR2 SVGEGT, per germline. Trimming took 0 bases from V and 3 from J, leaving 6 bases between them. The CDR3 extends over 13 amino acids. CDR3 nucleotides: TGTGCCAGCAGTTACTCCGGGGTCTACGAGCAGTACTTC. The encoded protein is CASSYSGVYEQYF.

V gene TRBV7-2 combines with J gene TRBJ1-3; 8 bases are a match to TRBD1. Per germline, CDR1 SGHTA and CDR2 FQGNSA. The CDR3 covers 15 residues. Losses at the gene ends were 2 bases for V and 4 bases for J; bases not matched to a gene: 4. The chain's CDR3 is CASSLSQGAGNTIYF. The CDR3 DNA sequence: TGTGCCAGCAGCTTATCTCAGGGGGCAGGAAACACCATATATTTT. Combining the CDR3 with reference TRBV7-2 and TRBJ1-3 gives the whole variable domain GAGVSQSPSNKVTEKGKDVELRCDPISGHTALYWYRQSLGQGLEFLIYFQGNSAPDKSGLPSDRFSAERTGGSVSTLTIQRTQQEDSAVYLCASSLSQGAGNTIYFGEGSWLTVV.

This clone was observed a few times. The V and J genes are TRBV6-1 and TRBJ2-4; D ambiguous. This CDR3 has 16 amino acids. Germline V gene data show CDR1 as MNHNS and CDR2 as SASEGT. V was trimmed by 5 bases and J by 2 bases, leaving 16 bases between them. The CDR3 reads CASSQGYRLSKNIQYF. The CDR3 DNA is TGTGCCAGCAGTCAAGGCTACAGATTATCCAAAAACATTCAGTACTTC.

The chain employs TRBV10-3 and TRBJ2-7; tentative D call: TRBD1 (6 bases). V was clipped by 6 bases and J by 4 bases, with 13 bases between them. The CDR3 extends over 13 amino acids. CDR1 is ENHRY, CDR2 SYGVKD, per germline. CDR3 DNA sequence: TGTGCCATCAGGGAGACAGGTAATTACGAGCAGTACTTC. This gives the protein CAIRETGNYEQYF.

This chain connects TRBV24-1 to TRBJ2-2; the D gene is possibly TRBD1 (5 bases). V was shortened by 2 bases and J by 0 bases, with 9 bases between the two germline ends. The CDR3 covers 16 residues. Per germline, CDR1 KGHDR and CDR2 SFDVKD. The chain's CDR3 is CATSDSFRANTGELFF. The DNA for the CDR3 is TGTGCCACCAGTGATTCCTTCAGGGCGAACACCGGGGAGCTGTTTTTT.

This clone was counted a single time. This chain uses TRBV18 with TRBJ2-3; D may be TRBD2 (5 bases). The CDR3 spans 15 residues. V was trimmed by 1 base and J by 3 bases, leaving 11 bases between them. The germline gives CDR1 KGHSH, CDR2 LQKENI. CDR3 sequence: CASSPRQWRTDTQYF. For the CDR3, the DNA is TGTGCCAGCTCACCACGTCAATGGAGGACAGATACGCAGTATTTT. Variable domain in full (rest from reference TRBV18 and TRBJ2-3): NAGVMQNPRHLVRRRGQEARLRCSPMKGHSHVYWYRQLPEEGLKFMVYLQKENIIDESGMPKERFSAEFPKEGPSILRIQQVVRGDSAAYFCASSPRQWRTDTQYFGPGTRLTVL.